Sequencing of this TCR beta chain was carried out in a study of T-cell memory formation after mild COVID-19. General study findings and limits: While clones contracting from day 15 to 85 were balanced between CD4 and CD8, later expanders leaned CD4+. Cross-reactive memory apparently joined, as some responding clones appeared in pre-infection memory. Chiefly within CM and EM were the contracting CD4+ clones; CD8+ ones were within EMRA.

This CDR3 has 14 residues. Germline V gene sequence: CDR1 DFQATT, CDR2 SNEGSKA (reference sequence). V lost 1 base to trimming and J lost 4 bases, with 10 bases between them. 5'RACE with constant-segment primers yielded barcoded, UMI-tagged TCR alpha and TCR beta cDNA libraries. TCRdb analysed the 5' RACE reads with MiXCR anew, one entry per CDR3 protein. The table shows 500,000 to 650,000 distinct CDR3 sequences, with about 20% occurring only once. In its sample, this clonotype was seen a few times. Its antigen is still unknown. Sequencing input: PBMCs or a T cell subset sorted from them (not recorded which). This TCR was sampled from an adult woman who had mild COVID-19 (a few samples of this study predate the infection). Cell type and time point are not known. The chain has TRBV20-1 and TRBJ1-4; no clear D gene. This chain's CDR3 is CSARGGSFNEKLFF. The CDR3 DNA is TGCAGTGCTAGAGGGGGAAGCTTTAATGAAAAACTGTTTTTT.